The 10 T cell receptor beta chains in this list originate from one sample, sequenced in a study of brain T cells in children with intractable seizures. The time point is: blood from clinic visit 5 months post-surgery; TSC patient then seizure free. The assay was immunoSEQ multiplex PCR, and TCRdb's table has in-frame clones only and misses some. The sample records about 340,000 clones, about 93% being singletons. This material consisted of peripheral blood, taken roughly 5 months after surgery. All receptors come from a boy younger than two with tuberous sclerosis and intractable seizures.

V usage is TRBV7-8 and J usage is TRBJ2-1; D possibly corresponds to TRBD2 (5 bases). The CDR3 loop spans 16 amino acids. The germline V gene encodes CDR1 SGHVS and CDR2 FQNEAQ. The V end was cut by 4 bases, the J end by 8 bases, with 21 bases between. The DNA of the CDR3 is TGTGCCAGCAGCTCCCCTCGCACTAGTGGTACGGATGAGCAGTTCTTC. As protein: CASSSPRTSGTDEQFF.

The rearrangement uses TRBV29-1 and TRBJ2-3; D is uncertain. The CDR3 has 12 residues. Germline CDR1 SQVTM, CDR2 ANQGSEA. The V gene lost 4 bases and the J gene lost 8 bases, with 13 bases spanning the gap. As DNA, the CDR3 is TGCAGCGTTGGAGAAAATCTCGGTACGCAGTATTTT. It codes for CSVGENLGTQYF.

The chain links TRBV25-1 to TRBJ1-1; D remains ambiguous. Looked up from germline, CDR1 is MGHDK and CDR2 is SYGVNS. The CDR3 extends over 14 amino acids. V was shortened by 1 base and J by 1 base, with 7 bases between the two germline ends. The CDR3 reads CASSEFRENTEAFF. The CDR3 bases are TGTGCCAGCAGTGAATTTCGGGAGAACACTGAAGCTTTCTTT.

The chain is built from TRBV19 and TRBJ1-1, with D unclear. The CDR3 is 13 residues long. Germline values: CDR1 LNHDA, CDR2 SQIVND (reference sequence). V lost 5 bases and J 10 bases, leaving 17 bases between the germline ends. For the CDR3, the DNA is TGTGCCAGTAGTTTCTCCACCGGGGTGGGAGCTTTCTTT. Its translation: CASSFSTGVGAFF.

This clone appeared a few times. This rearrangement joins TRBV6-2 or TRBV6-3 to TRBJ2-7; weak D call: TRBD1 (6 bases). Germline values: CDR1 MNHEY, CDR2 SVGEGT. Trimming removed 5 bases from V and 2 bases from J, with 19 bases in between. The CDR3 length is 16 residues. The CDR3 loop reads CASSITGTTTPYEQYF. CDR3 in DNA: TGTGCCAGCAGTATAACCGGGACAACTACTCCCTACGAGCAGTACTTC.

This clone has only one observation. The chain uses TRBV4-1 and TRBJ1-3; D unresolved. The CDR3 covers 15 residues. Trimming left V 2 bases short and J 2 bases short, with 10 bases between. CDR1 is MGHRA and CDR2 is YSYEKL in the germline V gene. CDR3 sequence: CASSQKWEPGNTIYF. The CDR3 nucleotides read TGCGCCAGCAGCCAAAAATGGGAACCTGGAAACACCATATATTTT.

The DNA for the CDR3 is TGTGCCAGTAGTATTTGGGGACCCAATCAGCCCCAGCATTTT. Translation gives CASSIWGPNQPQHF. The J gene is TRBJ1-5, the V gene TRBV19; D is perhaps TRBD1 (5 bases). The CDR3 sequence is 14 residues long. Germline V gene lookup returns CDR1 LNHDA and CDR2 SQIVND (reference sequence). Trimming cost V 3 bases and J 3 bases, with 9 bases left between them.

V gene TRBV29-1 combines with J gene TRBJ2-5; D unresolved. The germline gives CDR1 SQVTM, CDR2 ANQGSEA. The V end lost 0 bases, the J end lost 2 bases, and 7 bases lay between the germline ends. This CDR3 spans 13 amino acids. The CDR3: CSVEDEGQETQYF. The CDR3 region has the DNA TGCAGCGTTGAAGATGAAGGGCAAGAGACCCAGTACTTC.

The chain recombines TRBV20-1 with TRBJ1-3, with 8 bases matching TRBD1. Trimming cost V 3 bases and J 0 bases; bases outside gene matches: 10. CDR3 length: 17 residues. Germline values: CDR1 DFQATT, CDR2 SNEGSKA (reference sequence). The CDR3 DNA reads TGCAGTGCTAGTGAATCAGGGGGCACCCACTCTGGAAACACCATATATTTT. Its translation: CSASESGGTHSGNTIYF.

This clone was seen a single time. V usage is TRBV9 and J usage is TRBJ2-5, with D possibly matching TRBD2 (6 bases). V lost 3 bases, J lost 5 bases, and 23 bases lay in between. Germline CDR1 SGDLS, CDR2 YYNGEE. The CDR3 loop spans 17 amino acids. The CDR3 DNA follows: TGTGCCAGCAGCGCCCGACGAGGAGCGCGGGAACGGGAGACCCAGTACTTC. Translating gives CASSARRGARERETQYF.